This is a list of T cell receptor beta chains from one sample in a study of blood T cell repertoires in COVID-19. Using immunoSEQ multiplex PCR, the repertoire was profiled, and TCRdb retains in-frame clones only, with some absent. The table shows about 240,000 clones, with 83% occurring only once. Sequenced input: PBMCs or T cells enriched from blood (not recorded which). The receptors shown here come from a woman aged 35 to 49 who had been exposed to COVID-19. Both conserved end residues are part of each CDR3. Each record gives: V gene, J gene, CDR3 protein.

v_gene: TRBV23-1; j_gene: TRBJ2-1; CDR3aa: CASSQGNRGTDHEQFF
v_gene: TRBV7-3; j_gene: TRBJ2-1; CDR3aa: CASSFDRSSYNEQFF
v_gene: TRBV2; j_gene: TRBJ1-2; CDR3aa: CASSEDREIYGYTF
v_gene: TRBV15; j_gene: TRBJ2-1; CDR3aa: CATSRVTFYTTDEQFF
v_gene: TRBV7-9; j_gene: TRBJ1-2; CDR3aa: CASSQRVSDSYGYTF
v_gene: TRBV12-3/TRBV12-4; j_gene: TRBJ1-1; CDR3aa: CASSRDSGHGTFF
v_gene: TRBV13; j_gene: TRBJ2-7; CDR3aa: CASSPYPRDSYEQYF
v_gene: TRBV18; j_gene: TRBJ1-5; CDR3aa: CASSPEGLGNQPQHF
v_gene: TRBV7-8; j_gene: TRBJ1-2; CDR3aa: CASSLTLTGNGYTF
v_gene: TRBV7-9; j_gene: TRBJ1-2; CDR3aa: CASSAGLYGYTF
v_gene: TRBV7-9; j_gene: TRBJ1-1; CDR3aa: CASSLVRTGVTEAFF
v_gene: TRBV5-6; j_gene: TRBJ2-2; CDR3aa: CASSLGANTGELFF
v_gene: TRBV7-9; j_gene: TRBJ1-2; CDR3aa: CASSLGTGYGYTF
v_gene: TRBV5-1; j_gene: TRBJ2-5; CDR3aa: CASSRAGQGPQETQYF
v_gene: TRBV29-1; j_gene: TRBJ1-1; CDR3aa: CSVVRGEAFF
v_gene: TRBV9; j_gene: TRBJ2-3; CDR3aa: CASSAGTGTVPNTQYF
v_gene: TRBV24-1; j_gene: TRBJ2-5; CDR3aa: CATSDSSGGEQETQYF
v_gene: TRBV15; j_gene: TRBJ1-5; CDR3aa: CATSRDRRINQPQHF
v_gene: TRBV7-2; j_gene: TRBJ2-1; CDR3aa: CASSRTSADHNEQFF
v_gene: TRBV7-3; j_gene: TRBJ2-7; CDR3aa: CASSSPGGEQYF
v_gene: TRBV4-1; j_gene: TRBJ2-3; CDR3aa: CASSPLGGAVSTDTQYF
v_gene: TRBV28; j_gene: TRBJ1-6; CDR3aa: CASSGPGQGSSSYNSPLHF
v_gene: TRBV5-4; j_gene: TRBJ2-1; CDR3aa: CASSLKSGGGEQFF
v_gene: TRBV9; j_gene: TRBJ2-5; CDR3aa: CASSVLAGGETQYF
v_gene: TRBV18; j_gene: TRBJ2-1; CDR3aa: CASSPEQESYNEQFF